This passage covers 31 T cell receptor beta chains from one sample sequenced in a study of blood T cell repertoires in COVID-19. Sequencing was performed with immunoSEQ multiplex PCR; in TCRdb, only in-frame clones are kept and a portion is missing. The data contain fewer than 150,000 clones, approximately 80% of them singletons. Sequenced sample: peripheral blood. The source is a human donor in a cohort sampled during active COVID-19.

This chain connects TRBV21-1 to TRBJ2-1; the table's TRBD1 call for D was not verified on the DNA. TRBV21-1 is annotated as a pseudogene. The CDR3 has 21 amino acids. The CDR3: CASSKEPLQRTGFRSYNEQFF. In nucleotides, the CDR3 is TGTGCCAGCAGCAAAGAACCCCTACAGCGGACAGGGTTTCGCTCCTACAATGAGCAGTTCTTC.

The chain has TRBV13 and TRBJ2-3; 8 bases match TRBD2. V was clipped by 5 bases and J by 4 bases; unmatched bases: 8. Per germline, CDR1 PRHDT and CDR2 FYEKMQ (reference sequence). The CDR3 is 15 residues long. Written as DNA, the CDR3 is TGTGCCAGCAGCAAACCCGGGACTAGGGCAGATACGCAGTATTTT. Translating gives CASSKPGTRADTQYF.

The V gene is TRBV6-5, the J gene TRBJ2-5, with D unclear. Germline lookup yields CDR1 MNHEY and CDR2 SVGAGI. The CDR3 spans 14 residues. Trimming took 2 bases from V and 0 from J, leaving 7 bases between them. CDR3 in amino acids: CASSYVQYQETQYF. CDR3 DNA sequence: TGTGCCAGCAGTTACGTTCAGTACCAAGAGACCCAGTACTTC.

This clone was counted once. The genes are TRBV28 and TRBJ1-2, with D possibly matching TRBD1 (5 bases). Germline V CDR1 and CDR2: MDHEN, SYDVKM. CDR3 length: 13 amino acids. With 3 bases removed from V and 4 bases from J, the gap between germline ends came to 9 bases. This CDR3 is CASSFATAYGYTF. In DNA form, the CDR3 reads TGTGCCAGCAGTTTTGCGACAGCCTATGGCTACACCTTC.

The chain carries TRBV10-3 and TRBJ1-2; tentative D call: TRBD1 (5 bases). V lost 3 bases and J lost 6, with 20 bases in between. The CDR3 consists of 16 residues. Per the germline V gene, CDR1 is ENHRY and CDR2 is SYGVKD. The CDR3 loop is CAISDWGRASLHGYTF. In DNA form, the CDR3 reads TGTGCCATCAGTGATTGGGGCCGCGCATCTCTGCATGGCTACACCTTC.

The rearrangement joins TRBV6-1 to TRBJ2-1; 12 positions match TRBD1. V shed 2 bases, J shed 9 bases, and the junction held 23 bases outside the gene matches. The CDR3 runs to 21 residues. CDR1 is MNHNS and CDR2 is SASEGT in the germline V gene. The CDR3 region has the DNA TGTGCCAGCAGTGAAAACCTAGGCGTCCCCCTCCCGGGACAGGGGGCGCTTGAGCAGTTCTTC. Encoded protein: CASSENLGVPLPGQGALEQFF.

The chain uses TRBV28 and TRBJ2-7; a possible D gene is TRBD1 (5 bases). The CDR3 has 14 residues. V was cut by 1 base and J by 2 bases, with 9 bases left in between. Germline V gene sequence: CDR1 MDHEN, CDR2 SYDVKM. In DNA form, the CDR3 reads TGTGCCAGCAGTTTATCAGGGTACCCCTACGAGCAGTACTTC. It encodes CASSLSGYPYEQYF.

For the CDR3, the DNA is TGCGCCAGCTCACCCGGCGGGCTTGGAAACACCATATATTTT. Encoded protein: CASSPGGLGNTIYF. The chain couples TRBV5-1 to TRBJ1-3; D is uncertain. Germline assignment: CDR1 SGHRS and CDR2 YFSETQ. The CDR3 consists of 14 residues. Trimming cost V 7 bases and J 3 bases, with 14 bases left between them.

The chain carries TRBV9 and TRBJ1-5, with 9 nucleotides matching TRBD1. CDR3 length equals 15 residues. V shed 3 bases and J 5 bases; nucleotides not matched to a gene: 6. Germline CDR1 and CDR2: SGDLS and YYNGEE. CDR3 coding DNA: TGTGCCAGCAGCGCCGGGACAGGGTGGGATCAGCCCCAGCATTTT. Protein sequence: CASSAGTGWDQPQHF.

V is TRBV11-1 and J is TRBJ2-1; 9 bases line up with TRBD2. Germline V gene sequence: CDR1 SGHAT, CDR2 FQDESV (reference sequence). After removal of 5 bases from V and 8 bases from J, the junction contained 10 bases not matched to a gene. The CDR3 loop spans 15 amino acids. The CDR3 is CASSPAASGVYEQFF. The CDR3 DNA reads TGTGCCAGCAGCCCAGCGGCTAGCGGGGTGTATGAGCAGTTCTTC.

The chain has TRBV30 and TRBJ1-1; D may be TRBD1 (6 bases). Germline V gene lookup returns CDR1 GTSNPN and CDR2 SVGIG (reference sequence). This CDR3 has 12 residues. Trimming cost V 2 bases and J 6 bases, with 10 bases left between them. The DNA of the CDR3 is TGTGCCTGGAGTCGGGGGGGGCCTGAAGCTTTCTTT. Its translation: CAWSRGGPEAFF.

A remark on this clone: The junction differs from germline at one of its ends, possibly a read error. The chain carries TRBV6-5 and TRBJ1-6; no reliable D call. Germline V gene sequence: CDR1 MNHEY, CDR2 SVGAGI. This CDR3 has 14 amino acids. The CDR3 DNA reads as TGTGTCAGCGTGCGGGCGGGGTATAATTCACCCCTCCACTTT. This sequence encodes CVSVRAGYNSPLHF.

The V gene is TRBV30, the J gene TRBJ1-5; D may be TRBD1 (6 bases). This CDR3 has 14 amino acids. Looked up from germline, CDR1 is GTSNPN and CDR2 is SVGIG (reference sequence). Trimming shortened V by 2 bases and J by 3 bases, and 11 bases separated the two germline ends. CDR3 residues: CAWSQGQTNQPQHF. As DNA, the CDR3 is TGTGCCTGGAGTCAAGGACAGACCAATCAGCCCCAGCATTTT. Full variable domain (missing parts from reference TRBV30 and TRBJ1-5): SQTIHQWPATLVQPVGSPLSLECTVEGTSNPNLYWYRQAAGRGLQLLFYSVGIGQISSEVPQNLSASRPQDRQFILSSKKLLLSDSGFYLCAWSQGQTNQPQHFGDGTRLSIL.

Here the CDR3 reads CASSLGTASMRAFF. The CDR3 DNA reads TGTGCCAGCAGCCTGGGGACAGCCTCCATGCGAGCTTTCTTT. The chain has TRBV9 and TRBJ1-1, with 7 bases that match TRBD1. V dropped 4 bases and J dropped 10; count of bases not matched to a gene: 13. This CDR3 is built from 14 residues. Germline-derived CDR1 and CDR2 are SGDLS and YYNGEE.

The V and J genes are TRBV5-1 and TRBJ1-6; D is ambiguous. Germline V gives CDR1 SGHRS, CDR2 YFSETQ. This CDR3 is built from 13 residues. The V end was cut by 0 bases, the J end by 6 bases, with 4 bases between. In DNA form, the CDR3 reads TGCGCCAGCAGCTTGGCCTTTAATTCACCCCTCCACTTT. Protein sequence: CASSLAFNSPLHF.

V gene TRBV10-2 combines with J gene TRBJ2-7; 10 nucleotides match TRBD1. The junction had 9 bases not matched to a gene; V was cut back by 4 bases and J by 3 bases. The CDR3 has 16 residues. Germline V gene data show CDR1 as WSHSY and CDR2 as SAAADI. The CDR3, as DNA: TGCGCCAGCAGTGGGGGGGGACAGGGGCTCCTCTACGAGCAGTACTTC. The encoded protein is CASSGGGQGLLYEQYF.

This clone has just a few counts. The gene calls are TRBV14 and TRBJ1-5; TRBD1 matches 10 bases. Looked up from germline, CDR1 is SGHDN and CDR2 is FVKESK. The CDR3 spans 17 residues. Unmatched junction bases numbered 13, after V lost 5 bases and J lost 6 bases. This CDR3 reads CASSGQMGQGISQPQHF. DNA of the CDR3: TGTGCCAGCAGCGGCCAAATGGGACAGGGGATTAGTCAGCCCCAGCATTTT.

The genes are TRBV12-3 or TRBV12-4 and TRBJ1-2, with 7 bases aligning to TRBD1. V trimming: 8 bases; J trimming: 3 bases; junction bases outside the gene matches: 6. The CDR3 has 13 residues. As DNA, the CDR3 is TGTGCCAGCGACACAGGGGTTGACTATGGCTACACCTTC. Translation gives CASDTGVDYGYTF.

The chain has TRBV27 and TRBJ2-7; D is undetermined. This CDR3 spans 13 amino acids. V was trimmed by 3 bases and J by 2 bases, leaving 8 bases between them. Germline V CDR1 and CDR2: MNHEY, SMNVEV (reference sequence). This chain's CDR3 is CASSFTIPYEQYF. In DNA form, the CDR3 reads TGTGCCAGCAGTTTTACTATTCCCTACGAGCAGTACTTC.

The chain carries TRBV11-1 and TRBJ2-3, with a tentative D call TRBD2 (6 bases). V was pared by 3 bases and J by 4 bases, with 11 bases between. The CDR3 consists of 14 residues. Germline V CDR1 and CDR2: SGHAT, FQDESV (reference sequence). The CDR3 sequence: CASSFGGRADTQYF. CDR3 sequence (DNA): TGTGCCAGCAGCTTCGGGGGACGTGCAGATACGCAGTATTTT.

This chain connects TRBV6-5 to TRBJ2-2, with 7 bases lining up with TRBD1. The germline V gene encodes CDR1 MNHEY and CDR2 SVGAGI. V shed 11 bases and J 3 bases; nucleotides not matched to a gene: 6. This CDR3 is built from 13 residues. CDR3 sequence (DNA): TGTGCCGGCACAGGGGTAGACACCGGGGAGCTGTTTTTT. Its translation: CAGTGVDTGELFF.

The chain couples TRBV5-1 to TRBJ2-1, with 9 bases fitting TRBD1. The trim removed 4 bases at V and 5 bases at J, leaving 7 bases unmatched. Germline CDR1 SGHRS, CDR2 YFSETQ. The CDR3 has 15 amino acids. CDR3: CASSRDRVYNNEQFF. Written as DNA, the CDR3 is TGCGCCAGCAGCCGGGACAGGGTTTATAACAATGAGCAGTTCTTC.

V usage is TRBV19 and J usage is TRBJ2-7, with 7 bases that match TRBD1. In germline, CDR1 is LNHDA, CDR2 SQIVND (reference sequence). The CDR3 has 13 residues. The J segment lost 7 bases and the V segment lost 8 bases, leaving 11 bases of the junction unmatched. The CDR3: CASGRQGSREQYF. CDR3 in DNA: TGTGCCAGTGGGAGACAGGGTTCGAGGGAGCAGTACTTC.

The J gene is TRBJ2-5, the V gene TRBV7-6, with a possible D match to TRBD2 (7 bases). V dropped 5 bases and J dropped 5 bases, with 15 bases sitting between them. In germline, CDR1 is SGHVS, CDR2 FNYEAQ. This CDR3 is 14 amino acids long. In DNA, the CDR3 is TGTGCCAGCAGCGGGGGGGCCGGGGTGGAGACCCAGTACTTC. Protein product: CASSGGAGVETQYF. The variable domain in full, completed from reference TRBV7-6 and TRBJ2-5, reads GAGVSQSPRYKVTKRGQDVALRCDPISGHVSLYWYRQALGQGPEFLTYFNYEAQQDKSGLPNDRFSAERPEGSISTLTIQRTEQRDSAMYRCASSGGAGVETQYFGPGTRLLVL.

The chain combines TRBV13 with TRBJ2-3, with 9 bases fitting TRBD2. The CDR3 spans 16 residues. V was pared by 10 bases and J by 0 bases, with 11 bases of the junction left unmatched. Germline CDR1 PRHDT, CDR2 FYEKMQ (reference sequence). The CDR3 region is CATTGRLAVSTDTQYF. CDR3 coding DNA: TGTGCCACTACGGGACGACTAGCGGTTAGCACAGATACGCAGTATTTT.

V gene TRBV18 combines with J gene TRBJ2-7; D call uncertain. The germline gives CDR1 KGHSH, CDR2 LQKENI. Trimming removed 3 bases from V and 3 bases from J, with 12 bases in between. The CDR3 contains 14 residues. CDR3 DNA: TGTGCCAGCTCACCCGCAGGATACAACTACGAGCAGTACTTC. This translates into CASSPAGYNYEQYF.

This chain links TRBV6-2 or TRBV6-3 with TRBJ2-7, with a tentative D call TRBD2 (6 bases). The CDR3 is made up of 14 amino acids. Per germline, CDR1 MNHEY and CDR2 SVGEGT. Trimming took off 2 bases at V and 6 bases at J, with 14 bases between the two ends. CDR3 nucleotide sequence: TGTGCCAGCAGTTACACGGGGACTTCTGGCGAGCAGTACTTC. The encoded protein is CASSYTGTSGEQYF.

V gene TRBV11-2 combines with J gene TRBJ2-2, with D perhaps TRBD1 (5 bases). Trimming shortened V by 2 bases and J by 1 base, and 14 bases separated the two germline ends. This CDR3 has 17 amino acids. The germline CDR1 and CDR2 sequences are SGHAT and FQNNGV. This CDR3 reads CASSLLNRQLNTGELFF. As DNA, the CDR3 is TGTGCCAGCAGCTTATTGAACAGACAGTTGAACACCGGGGAGCTGTTTTTT.

This clone was counted only a few times. The chain recombines TRBV4-2 with TRBJ1-2; no firm D call. The CDR3 totals 17 residues. The V end was cut by 3 bases, the J end by 0 bases, with 17 bases between. Germline V gives CDR1 LGHNA, CDR2 YNFKEQ. CDR3 DNA sequence: TGTGCCAGCAGCCATCCCGATGCTGGCAAAGCTAACTATGGCTACACCTTC. It specifies CASSHPDAGKANYGYTF.

The chain is built from TRBV6-6 and TRBJ1-3; no clear D gene. V was clipped by 7 bases and J by 4 bases, with 14 bases between them. CDR1 is MNHNY, CDR2 SVGAGI, per germline (reference sequence). This CDR3 has 14 residues. This CDR3 reads CASTPWSGGNTIYF. The CDR3 coding sequence is TGTGCCAGCACCCCCTGGAGTGGGGGAAACACCATATATTTT.

V gene TRBV5-6 combines with J gene TRBJ1-1, with 8 positions matching TRBD1. V lost 4 bases to trimming and J lost 4 bases; unmatched junction nucleotides: 9. Germline CDR1 reads SGHDT; CDR2 reads YYEEEE. The CDR3 is 15 amino acids. The CDR3 spells CASSPVGQGATEAFF. DNA for the CDR3: TGTGCCAGCAGCCCCGTAGGGCAGGGGGCCACTGAAGCTTTCTTT.